Listed below are T cell receptor beta chains from one sample, sequenced in a study of cytotoxic CD8 clonotypes in ibrutinib-treated CLL. Some clones are missing from TCRdb's copy, which holds only in-frame ones; the method was immunoSEQ multiplex PCR. The sample includes approximately 320,000 clones, 67% seen only once; the top ten take 6.3%. Sample: PBMCs, taken after 36 months of ibrutinib treatment. Receptor source: a human donor with chronic lymphocytic leukemia. Each CDR3 is given with its conserved first and last residue.

j_gene	v_gene	CDR3aa
TRBJ2-7	TRBV2	CASSAMEGQGAFEQYF
TRBJ2-1	TRBV11-3	CASSFYSNEQFF
TRBJ2-4	TRBV15	CATSGGGAGKNIQYF
TRBJ2-1	TRBV7-6	CASSLVRESKNEQFF
TRBJ2-5	TRBV7-2	CASSLGGSLETQYF
TRBJ1-2	TRBV27	CASSPGGGGNGYTF
TRBJ2-7	TRBV5-8	CASTPSYEQYF
TRBJ2-1	TRBV13	CASSLGDRSSYNEQFF
TRBJ2-3	TRBV5-4	CASSLARTGASTDTQYF
TRBJ2-1	TRBV29-1	CSVVPRGNEQFF
TRBJ2-6	TRBV4-1	CASSQKGSLSGANVLTF
TRBJ1-1	TRBV29-1	CSGKGQWTNTEAFF
TRBJ1-6	TRBV5-6	CASSRDRNSPLHF
TRBJ1-3	TRBV7-2	CASSLGGAPIGNTIYF
TRBJ2-7	TRBV18	CASSPPGLVDEQYF
TRBJ2-7	TRBV15	CATSTGQGTFYEQYF
TRBJ2-7	TRBV5-1	CASSFGTSGGLLSYEQYF
TRBJ2-7	TRBV27	CASSLGAGGSYEQYF
TRBJ1-5	TRBV28	CASRRWEQPQHF
TRBJ2-2	TRBV7-9	CASTKGQGWTGELFF
TRBJ1-2	TRBV6-5	CASSYKGGYTF
TRBJ1-6	TRBV2	CAARQGFHNSPLHF
TRBJ1-2	TRBV6-4	CASSHTGGAHYGYTF
TRBJ2-7	TRBV28	CASSPLSRQGVGYEQYF
TRBJ2-5	TRBV5-1	CASSLVQGIETQYF
TRBJ2-7	TRBV19	CASSTKTGNEQYF
TRBJ2-7	TRBV5-5	CASSAPGQGERNF
TRBJ1-5	TRBV11-2	CASSLDGAGGGQPQHF
TRBJ1-5	TRBV6-1	CASSYSDQPQHF
TRBJ1-1	TRBV6-5	CASGRGGTEAFF
TRBJ2-7	TRBV2	CATRPGPSYEQYF
TRBJ2-1	TRBV4-1	CASSRRTGDYEQFF
TRBJ2-5	TRBV29-1	CSVARGGQETQYF
TRBJ2-5	TRBV27	CASSSMGVYQETQYF
TRBJ2-5	TRBV5-1	CASTAEPQETQYF
TRBJ2-2	TRBV6-1	CASNNRGLNTGELFF
TRBJ1-6	TRBV4-3	CATGWDSPLHF
TRBJ1-2	TRBV4-1	CASSPREGNYGYTF
TRBJ1-1	TRBV9	CASSPGGLNTEAFF
TRBJ2-1	TRBV2	CASSVGLAAYNEQFF
TRBJ2-7	TRBV9	CASSVGGGDEQYF
TRBJ1-2	TRBV7-9	CASSPHLNYGYTF
TRBJ1-6	TRBV5-1	CASSPQGEFSPLHF
TRBJ1-3	TRBV6-1	CASVRVGSGNTIYF
TRBJ2-7	TRBV5-1	CASSLAFASKMPYEQYF
TRBJ1-2	TRBV7-9	CASSFDPRRGDSSGYTF
TRBJ1-4	TRBV9	CASSAMTGGGEKLFF
TRBJ1-5	TRBV28	CASSPYRKPSNQPQHF
TRBJ1-2	TRBV9	CASSVGGTTNYGYTF
TRBJ1-2	TRBV5-1	CASSPTGRNYGYTF
TRBJ1-2	TRBV5-1	CASSSQGDTYGYTF
TRBJ2-2	TRBV4-3	CASSQEGRSSDTGELFF
TRBJ2-3	TRBV7-2	CASSLEGTDTQYF
TRBJ2-1	TRBV27	CASSQDRWNEQFF
TRBJ1-4	TRBV6-1	CASSEIPKYNEKLFF
TRBJ1-5	TRBV4-1	CASSQERPGVNQPQHF
TRBJ2-1	TRBV10-3	CAIRAGTSYNEQFF
TRBJ1-5	TRBV7-9	CASSLAAATDNQPQHF
TRBJ2-7	TRBV29-1	CSVSGTGGGEQYF